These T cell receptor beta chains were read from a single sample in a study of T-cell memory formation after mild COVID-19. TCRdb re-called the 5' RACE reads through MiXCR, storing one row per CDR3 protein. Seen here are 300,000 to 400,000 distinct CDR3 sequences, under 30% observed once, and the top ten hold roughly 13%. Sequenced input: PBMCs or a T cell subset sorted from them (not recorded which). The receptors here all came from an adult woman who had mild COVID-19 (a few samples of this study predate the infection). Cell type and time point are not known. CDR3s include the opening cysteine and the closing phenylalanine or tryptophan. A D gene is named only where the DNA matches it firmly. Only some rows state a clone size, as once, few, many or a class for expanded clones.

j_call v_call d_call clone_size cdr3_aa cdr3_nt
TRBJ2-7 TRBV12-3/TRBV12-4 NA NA CASSYRDPAYEQYF TGTGCCAGCAGTTACCGGGACCCCGCCTACGAGCAGTACTTC
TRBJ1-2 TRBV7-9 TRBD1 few CASSPGQFSDYGYTF TGTGCCAGCAGCCCGGGACAGTTCTCTGACTATGGCTACACCTTC
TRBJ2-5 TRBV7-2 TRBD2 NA CASSRGLAGATETQYF TGTGCCAGCAGCCGCGGACTAGCGGGAGCAACAGAGACCCAGTACTTC
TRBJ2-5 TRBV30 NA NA CAWRGGETQYF TGTGCCTGGAGGGGAGGAGAGACCCAGTACTTC
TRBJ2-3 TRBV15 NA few CATAPGASTDTQYF TGTGCCACCGCTCCAGGAGCTAGCACAGATACGCAGTATTTT
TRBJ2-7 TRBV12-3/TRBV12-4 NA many CASSLRPYEQYF TGTGCCAGCAGTTTAAGACCCTACGAGCAGTACTTC
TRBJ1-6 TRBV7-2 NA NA CASSFSGLANSPLHF TGTGCCAGCAGCTTTTCAGGACTGGCTAATTCACCCCTCCACTTT
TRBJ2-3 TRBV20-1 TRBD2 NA CSARTSGTYTDTQYF TGCAGTGCTAGGACTAGCGGGACGTACACAGATACGCAGTATTTT
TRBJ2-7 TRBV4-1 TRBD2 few CASSQDGRGNYEQYF TGCGCCAGCAGCCAAGATGGGAGGGGAAACTACGAGCAGTACTTC
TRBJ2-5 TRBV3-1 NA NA CANRGCCWETQYF TGTGCTAATAGGGGGTGCTGCTGGGAGACCCAGTACTTC
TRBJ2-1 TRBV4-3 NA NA CASSEGGGFTPNEQFF TGCGCCAGCAGCGAGGGAGGAGGGTTTACACCTAATGAGCAGTTCTTC
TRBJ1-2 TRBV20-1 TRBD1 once CSARERQGAVGYTF TGCAGTGCTAGAGAACGACAGGGGGCTGTAGGCTACACCTTC
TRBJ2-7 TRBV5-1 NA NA CASSLGAPSVYEQYF TGCGCCAGCAGCTTGGGAGCCCCGTCCGTCTACGAGCAGTACTTC
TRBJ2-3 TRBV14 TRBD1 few CASGQSTDTQYF TGTGCTTCGGGACAGAGCACAGATACGCAGTATTTT
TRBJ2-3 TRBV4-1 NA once CASSPQGGPTGTQYF TGCGCCAGCAGCCCCCAGGGGGGCCCCACAGGTACGCAGTATTTT
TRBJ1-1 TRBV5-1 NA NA CASSPQVMNTEAFF TGCGCCAGCAGCCCACAGGTAATGAACACTGAAGCTTTCTTT